This TCR beta chain is drawn from a study of T cells in localized non-small cell lung cancer. Generated by immunoSEQ multiplex PCR, the TCRdb table keeps only in-frame clones and is missing some. Counted here are tens of thousands of clones, roughly 87% occurring once; the ten biggest clones make up 17%. The clonotype comes from a male donor aged 60 or over with stage III squamous cell lung carcinoma. This sample comprised peripheral blood, obtained before any cancer treatment.

The DNA of the CDR3 is TGTGCCAGCAGTTTCCTTAGGAACACTGAAGCTTTCTTT. The encoded protein is CASSFLRNTEAFF. This chain uses TRBV6-5 with TRBJ1-1, with D unclear. V dropped 4 bases and J dropped 1 base, with 7 bases sitting between them. This CDR3 is 13 amino acids long. Germline CDR1 and CDR2: MNHEY and SVGAGI.